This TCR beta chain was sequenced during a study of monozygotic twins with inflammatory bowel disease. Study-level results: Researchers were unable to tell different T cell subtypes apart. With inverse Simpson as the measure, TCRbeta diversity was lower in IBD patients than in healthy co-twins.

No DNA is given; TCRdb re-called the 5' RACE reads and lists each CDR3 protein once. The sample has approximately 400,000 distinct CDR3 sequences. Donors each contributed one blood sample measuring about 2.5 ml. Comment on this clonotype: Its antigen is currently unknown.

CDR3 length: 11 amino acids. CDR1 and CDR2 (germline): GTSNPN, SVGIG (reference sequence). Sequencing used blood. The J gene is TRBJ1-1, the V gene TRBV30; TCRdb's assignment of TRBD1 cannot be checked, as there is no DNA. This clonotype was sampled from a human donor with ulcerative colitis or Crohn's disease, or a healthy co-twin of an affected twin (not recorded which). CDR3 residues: CAWSNRAGAFF.